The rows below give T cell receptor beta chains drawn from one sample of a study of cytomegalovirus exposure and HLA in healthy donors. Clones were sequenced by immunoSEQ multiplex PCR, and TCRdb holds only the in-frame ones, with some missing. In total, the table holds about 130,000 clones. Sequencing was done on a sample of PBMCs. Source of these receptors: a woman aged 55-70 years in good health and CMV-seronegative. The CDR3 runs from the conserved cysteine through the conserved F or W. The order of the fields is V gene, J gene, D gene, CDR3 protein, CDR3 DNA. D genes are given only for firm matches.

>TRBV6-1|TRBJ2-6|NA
CASSGGKAGPSSGANVLTF
TGTGCCAGCAGTGGGGGTAAGGCGGGGCCGAGCTCTGGGGCCAACGTCCTGACTTTC
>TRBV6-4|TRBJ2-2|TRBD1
CASSVAGGTGELFF
TGTGCCAGCAGTGTCGCAGGGGGCACCGGGGAGCTGTTTTTT
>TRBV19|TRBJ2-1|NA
CASSINPRTISNEQFF
TGTGCCAGTAGTATTAACCCCAGAACTATATCGAATGAGCAGTTCTTC
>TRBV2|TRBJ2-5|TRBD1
CASSSGTGGKWLGETQYF
TGTGCCAGCAGTTCCGGGACAGGGGGCAAATGGTTGGGGGAGACCCAGTACTTC
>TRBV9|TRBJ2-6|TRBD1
CASSPRTGFPSGANVLTF
TGTGCCAGCAGCCCCCGGACAGGGTTTCCCTCTGGGGCCAACGTCCTGACTTTC
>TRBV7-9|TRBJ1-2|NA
CASRPSRTASYGYTF
TGTGCCAGCAGACCCAGCCGGACAGCCAGCTATGGCTACACCTTC
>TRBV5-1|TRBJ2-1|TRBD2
CASSLSLAGGSYNEQFF
TGCGCCAGCAGCTTGAGCCTAGCGGGGGGGTCCTACAATGAGCAGTTCTTC
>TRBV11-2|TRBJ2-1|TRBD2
CASSFLAGGYNEQFF
TGTGCCAGCAGCTTTTTAGCGGGGGGGTACAATGAGCAGTTCTTC
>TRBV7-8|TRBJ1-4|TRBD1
CASRRDRGEKLFF
TGTGCCAGCCGCCGGGACAGGGGTGAAAAACTGTTTTTT
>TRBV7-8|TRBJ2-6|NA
CASSPEGGANVLTF
TGTGCCAGCAGCCCGGAGGGTGGGGCCAACGTCCTGACTTTC
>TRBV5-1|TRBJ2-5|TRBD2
CASSVVAGGKETQYF
TGCGCCAGCAGCGTCGTAGCGGGGGGGAAAGAGACCCAGTACTTC